A single sample gave rise to the 26 T cell receptor beta chains below, sequenced in a study of blood T cell repertoires in COVID-19 (TCRdb year 2020). The receptor library was made with the immunoSEQ multiplex PCR assay. Imported from immuneACCESS, the table was reduced by TCRdb to in-frame sequences with V and J called. These copies leave out some clones; in studies compared against another copy, an unresolved V gene accounts for under half, and the cause of the remainder is not known. This sample comprises some 380,000 clones, 88% of them detected only once. 2% to 2.5% of the sample goes to the ten largest clones. The sample taken for sequencing was PBMCs or T cells enriched from blood (not recorded which). The source is a woman between 35 and 50 years old with acute COVID-19.

This clone was detected a few times. J is TRBJ2-2 and V is TRBV4-1, with 7 bases aligning to TRBD1. Germline trimming cut 6 bases from V and 3 bases from J; bases unmatched to any gene: 10. CDR3 length: 16 amino acids. Germline values: CDR1 MGHRA, CDR2 YSYEKL. CDR3 in amino acids: CASRNRGAGDTGELFF. The CDR3 DNA reads as TGCGCCAGCAGGAACAGGGGTGCCGGGGACACCGGGGAGCTGTTTTTT.

This clone has a handful of counts. This chain links TRBV24-1 with TRBJ2-7; 7 bases map to TRBD1. With 3 bases clipped from V and 3 bases from J, the junction kept 7 bases outside the gene matches. Germline lookup yields CDR1 KGHDR and CDR2 SFDVKD. There are 15 residues in the CDR3. The CDR3 DNA follows: TGTGCCACCAGTGATCCAAGACAGGGAAACTACGAGCAGTACTTC. Translated: CATSDPRQGNYEQYF.

This clone appeared once. This CDR3 reads CASSQGVLRDSTQETQYF. CDR3 nucleotide sequence: TGTGCCAGCAGCCAAGGGGTTCTCCGGGACTCCACTCAAGAGACCCAGTACTTC. The chain uses TRBV3-1 (or the pseudogene TRBV3-2) and TRBJ2-5, with a possible D match to TRBD2 (6 bases). The CDR3 runs 18 residues. Trimming cost V 1 base and J 2 bases, with 20 bases left between them. Germline values: CDR1 LGHDT, CDR2 YNNKEL (reference sequence).

The rearrangement links TRBV2 to TRBJ1-1, with TRBD1 identical over 7 bases. Germline loops: CDR1 SNHLY, CDR2 FYNNEI. There are 14 residues in the CDR3. Germline trimming cut 8 bases from V and 2 bases from J; bases unmatched to any gene: 8. This CDR3 reads CASFRDSTNTEAFF. For the CDR3, the DNA is TGTGCCAGCTTCCGGGACAGCACTAACACTGAAGCTTTCTTT.

This clone was recorded only once. J is TRBJ2-1 and V is TRBV19, with D perhaps TRBD1 (6 bases). V lost 6 bases to trimming and J lost 4 bases, with 10 bases between them. The CDR3 spans 13 residues. Germline V CDR1 and CDR2: LNHDA, SQIVND (reference sequence). This chain's CDR3 is CASRTGSYNEQFF. As DNA, the CDR3 is TGTGCCAGTAGAACAGGGAGTTACAATGAGCAGTTCTTC.

The table lists this clone with a few counts. J is TRBJ1-6 and V is TRBV6-5, with D possibly TRBD1 on 5 matching bases. V was cut by 6 bases and J by 8 bases, with 14 bases left in between. This CDR3 spans 14 amino acids. Germline V gene lookup returns CDR1 MNHEY and CDR2 SVGAGI. CDR3 sequence reads: CASREGSIDSPLHF. The DNA for the CDR3 is TGTGCCAGCAGGGAGGGGAGCATCGATTCACCCCTCCACTTT.

This chain links TRBV12-5 with TRBJ1-4, with 7 bases matching TRBD1. CDR1 is LGHNT, CDR2 FRNRAP, per germline. J was trimmed by 0 bases and V by 6 bases; bases with no gene match: 4. The CDR3 length is 15 residues. Here the CDR3 reads CASGPGTATNEKLFF. CDR3 nucleotide sequence: TGTGCTAGTGGCCCCGGGACAGCAACTAATGAAAAACTGTTTTTT.

In nucleotides, the CDR3 is TGTGCCAGCAGCTTAGCTACGGGAAACAATGAGCAGTTCTTC. Translation gives CASSLATGNNEQFF. The chain links TRBV7-9 to TRBJ2-1, with D maybe TRBD2 (5 bases). Germline CDR1 is SEHNR and CDR2 is FQNEAQ (reference sequence). CDR3 length equals 14 residues. Trimming cost V 0 bases and J 5 bases, with 8 bases left between them.

CDR3 residues: CASSSERGLVSGNTIYF. CDR3 nucleotides: TGCGCCAGCAGCAGCGAGAGGGGGCTAGTCAGTGGAAACACCATATATTTT. This chain links TRBV4-1 with TRBJ1-3; 7 bases agree with TRBD1. V shed 5 bases and J 3 bases; nucleotides not matched to a gene: 13. In germline, CDR1 is MGHRA, CDR2 YSYEKL. CDR3 length: 17 residues.

This rearrangement joins TRBV2 to TRBJ2-4; the D gene is possibly TRBD1 (6 bases). The length of the CDR3 is 17 residues. Germline CDR1 SNHLY, CDR2 FYNNEI. Trimming took 2 bases from V and 0 from J, leaving 14 bases between them. The CDR3 protein is CASSERGHTGAKNIQYF. The CDR3 DNA is TGTGCCAGCAGTGAAAGGGGACATACTGGAGCCAAAAACATTCAGTACTTC.

This chain links TRBV20-1 with TRBJ1-4; weak D call: TRBD1 (6 bases). V was shortened by 3 bases and J by 8 bases, with 16 bases between the two germline ends. Germline lookup yields CDR1 DFQATT and CDR2 SNEGSKA (reference sequence). There are 14 residues in the CDR3. The CDR3 sequence: CSASKPGAREKLFF. CDR3 nucleotide sequence: TGCAGTGCTAGTAAGCCAGGGGCCCGGGAAAAACTGTTTTTT.

This CDR3 is CASSFGVAGELFF. The CDR3, as DNA: TGTGCCAGCAGCTTCGGGGTGGCCGGGGAGCTGTTTTTT. This chain links TRBV5-4 with TRBJ2-2; D possibly corresponds to TRBD2 (5 bases). Germline lookup yields CDR1 SGHNT and CDR2 YYREEE (reference sequence). The V end was cut by 2 bases, the J end by 6 bases, with 8 bases between. The CDR3 length is 13 residues.

The chain carries TRBV4-1 and TRBJ2-5, with 7 bases fitting TRBD2. Germline V CDR1 and CDR2: MGHRA, YSYEKL. This CDR3 contains 17 residues. V lost 4 bases to trimming and J lost 4 bases; unmatched junction nucleotides: 15. CDR3 DNA sequence: TGCGCCAGCAGCCGCACGCCAGGGACTACCGTGGGAGAGACCCAGTACTTC. This sequence encodes CASSRTPGTTVGETQYF.

V gene TRBV3-1 (or the pseudogene TRBV3-2) combines with J gene TRBJ2-3; tentative D call: TRBD2 (6 bases). The CDR3 is made up of 15 amino acids. Trimming removed 0 bases from V and 5 bases from J, with 12 bases in between. The germline V gene has CDR1 LGHDT and CDR2 YNNKEL (reference sequence). The CDR3 DNA reads TGTGCCAGCAGCCAAGAGGCTAGCGCGATAGATACGCAGTATTTT. Encoded protein: CASSQEASAIDTQYF.

This chain joins TRBV11-2 and TRBJ1-1, with 7 bases aligning to TRBD1. V was pared by 2 bases and J by 7 bases, with 13 bases of the junction left unmatched. Germline CDR1 reads SGHAT; CDR2 reads FQNNGV. This CDR3 has 16 amino acids. Here the CDR3 DNA reads TGTGCCAGCAGCTTACATCCAATTACAGGGGAAGGTGAAGCTTTCTTT. Its translation: CASSLHPITGEGEAFF.

For this clone: At the DNA level, this CDR3 is encoded by other sequences in the same sample as well. The J gene is TRBJ2-3, the V gene TRBV3-1 (or the pseudogene TRBV3-2), with 9 bases identical to TRBD2. The length of the CDR3 is 17 residues. V was pared by 0 bases and J by 3 bases, with 7 bases of the junction left unmatched. Germline V gives CDR1 LGHDT, CDR2 YNNKEL (reference sequence). The CDR3 nucleotides read TGTGCCAGCAGCCAAGACGGTGCGGGGGGGCTTACAGATACGCAGTATTTT. It translates to CASSQDGAGGLTDTQYF.

V is TRBV18 and J is TRBJ1-2, with 9 bases that match TRBD1. Germline loops: CDR1 KGHSH, CDR2 LQKENI. The V and J ends lost 1 base and 8 bases, in that order; junction bases with no gene match: 11. The CDR3 is 16 amino acids. The CDR3 spells CASSPQQGARTQGYTF. The CDR3 DNA follows: TGTGCCAGCTCACCACAACAGGGGGCACGTACTCAAGGCTACACCTTC.

The rearrangement joins TRBV2 to TRBJ1-6, with TRBD1 matching 11 bases. After removal of 6 bases from V and 6 bases from J, the junction contained 7 bases not matched to a gene. Looked up from germline, CDR1 is SNHLY and CDR2 is FYNNEI. The CDR3 consists of 16 residues. For the CDR3, the DNA is TGTGCCAGCAGCGAGACGGACAGGGGGCCTAATTCACCCCTCCACTTT. This sequence encodes CASSETDRGPNSPLHF. Filled out from reference TRBV2 and TRBJ1-6, the complete variable domain reads EPEVTQTPSHQVTQMGQEVILRCVPISNHLYFYWYRQILGQKVEFLVSFYNNEISEKSEIFDDQFSVERPDGSNFTLKIRSTKLEDSAMYFCASSETDRGPNSPLHFGNGTRLTVT.

This chain connects TRBV6-5 to TRBJ2-6; no firm D call. The CDR3 sequence is 14 residues long. With 8 bases removed from V and 0 bases from J, the gap between germline ends came to 8 bases. CDR1 MNHEY and CDR2 SVGAGI come from the germline V gene. The CDR3 region has the DNA TGTGCCAGCCAGGATAGCTCTGGGGCCAACGTCCTGACTTTC. Amino acids: CASQDSSGANVLTF.

The V gene is TRBV2, the J gene TRBJ1-6; D not certain. V lost 7 bases, J lost 0 bases, and 7 bases lay in between. Germline V gene sequence: CDR1 SNHLY, CDR2 FYNNEI. This CDR3 is 14 amino acids long. The CDR3 sequence: CASTERSYNSPLHF. The CDR3 DNA is TGTGCCAGCACAGAGCGCTCCTATAATTCACCCCTCCACTTT.

CDR3 sequence reads: CAWRPSGDYEQYF. The CDR3 coding sequence is TGTGCCTGGAGACCTAGCGGGGACTACGAGCAGTACTTC. This rearrangement joins TRBV30 to TRBJ2-7; 9 nucleotides agree with TRBD2. In germline, CDR1 is GTSNPN, CDR2 SVGIG (reference sequence). The CDR3 covers 13 residues. Germline trimming cut 3 bases from V and 3 bases from J; bases unmatched to any gene: 3.

The V and J genes are TRBV21-1 and TRBJ2-1; no check of the table's D call, TRBD2, against the DNA was made. TRBV21-1 is noted as a pseudogene. The CDR3 is 15 amino acids. In nucleotides, the CDR3 is TGTGCCAGCAGCAATAGCGGGGACTCCTACAATGAGCAGTTCTTC. Translated, it gives CASSNSGDSYNEQFF.

This clone was found a few times. The gene calls are TRBV19 and TRBJ2-2; 8 bases line up with TRBD2. Unmatched junction bases numbered 5, after V lost 6 bases and J lost 2 bases. The CDR3 has 15 residues. Germline V gene sequence: CDR1 LNHDA, CDR2 SQIVND (reference sequence). As DNA, the CDR3 is TGTGCCAGTAGCGGGGGGGTTCGTAACACCGGGGAGCTGTTTTTT. Residues: CASSGGVRNTGELFF.

The chain joins TRBV20-1 to TRBJ1-1; D remains unclear. Per the germline V gene, CDR1 is DFQATT and CDR2 is SNEGSKA (reference sequence). The germline V and J ends were trimmed by 3 bases and 10 bases, with 15 bases remaining between them. The CDR3 covers 12 residues. CDR3 coding DNA: TGCAGTGCTAGTAAGGTCCCTACGGGAGCTTTCTTT. It is translated as CSASKVPTGAFF.

The rearrangement joins TRBV11-2 to TRBJ1-6; D is uncertain. The CDR3 sequence is 15 residues long. Germline lookup yields CDR1 SGHAT and CDR2 FQNNGV. The V end lost 5 bases, the J end lost 8 bases, and 16 bases lay between the germline ends. In nucleotides, the CDR3 is TGTGCCAGCAGCCCCATCGGGGTAATGTATTCACCCCTCCACTTT. Encoded protein: CASSPIGVMYSPLHF.

The genes are TRBV18 and TRBJ1-6, with a possible D match to TRBD1 (5 bases). The CDR3 runs 18 residues. V shed 1 base and J shed 1 base, with 14 bases lying between them. The germline CDR1 and CDR2 sequences are KGHSH and LQKENI. The DNA for the CDR3 is TGTGCCAGCTCACCACTACTCCTCAGGGCATCCTATAATTCACCCCTCCACTTT. It encodes CASSPLLLRASYNSPLHF.